The clone carrying this T cell receptor (beta chain) was seen just once. This sample was included in a study of T cells in Graves' hyperthyroidism and ophthalmopathy. Study-wide context: Peripheral blood samples were taken at initial diagnosis, prior to any treatment.

Germline CDR1 reads ENHRY; CDR2 reads SYGVKD. The CDR3 has 13 residues. With 3 bases removed from V and 10 bases from J, the gap between germline ends came to 13 bases. From RNA transcripts, TCR beta CDR3 regions were amplified. The HTBI primer set drove a first-round RT-PCR of the TCR CDR3. TCRdb re-called the multiplex PCR reads through MiXCR, storing one row per CDR3 protein. Here the sample spans 550,000 to 800,000 distinct CDR3 sequences, 15% to 20% being singletons. The chain carries TRBV10-3 and TRBJ2-1; D gene ambiguous. Sequencing input: blood. The sequence derives from a man aged 18-30 years with Graves' hyperthyroidism. In DNA form, the CDR3 reads TGTGCCATCAGTGAATCCATAGGTGACGAGCAGTTCTTC. Its protein product is CAISESIGDEQFF.